Listed below are T cell receptor beta chains from one sample, sequenced in a study of persistence of HIV-infected CD4 T cells. The antigens of these receptors remain unknown. TCRdb's copy holds only in-frame clones and misses some; the assay was immunoSEQ multiplex PCR. The sample lists more than 30,000 clones, about 91% occurring once. This material consisted of CD4+ T cells sorted from PBMCs after approximately 20-hour stimulation, taken from a patient who received antiretroviral therapy. Source of these receptors: an adult man with HIV who was CMV-seropositive. Each CDR3 is given with its conserved first and last residue. A D gene is named only where the DNA matches it firmly. Size values are once, few and many counts, or a class for expanded clones, and some rows have none.

size: -; D: -; V: TRBV25-1; J: TRBJ1-2; DNA: TGTGCCAGCAGTGGGCAGGGACGGTACTATGGCTACACCTTC; CDR3: CASSGQGRYYGYTF
size: -; D: TRBD1; V: TRBV9; J: TRBJ2-1; DNA: TGTGCCAGCAGCCCCACCGGGACAGGGGTCTACAATGAGCAGTTCTTC; CDR3: CASSPTGTGVYNEQFF
size: -; D: TRBD1; V: TRBV5-1; J: TRBJ2-1; DNA: TGCGCCAGCAGCTTGGAGCCTGGGACAGCTTACAATGAGCAGTTCTTC; CDR3: CASSLEPGTAYNEQFF
size: once; D: TRBD2; V: TRBV30; J: TRBJ2-5; DNA: TGTGCCTGGAGTGGGCCAGCGGGGGCCGTCGGGACCCAGTACTTC; CDR3: CAWSGPAGAVGTQYF
size: -; D: -; V: TRBV11-3; J: TRBJ1-1; DNA: TGTGCCAGCAGCTTAATCGTAGGCACTGAAGCTTTCTTT; CDR3: CASSLIVGTEAFF
size: -; D: -; V: TRBV6-2/TRBV6-3; J: TRBJ1-2; DNA: TGTGCCAGCAGTTTCGGCTACGGCTACACCTTC; CDR3: CASSFGYGYTF
size: -; D: TRBD1; V: TRBV2; J: TRBJ1-2; DNA: TGTGCCAGCGCGAGGGACAGCCAAAATACTAACTATGGCTACACCTTC; CDR3: CASARDSQNTNYGYTF
size: -; D: -; V: TRBV5-1; J: TRBJ2-1; DNA: TGCGCCAGCAGCTTGGGAACAGGGTACAATGAGCAGTTCTTC; CDR3: CASSLGTGYNEQFF
size: -; D: TRBD1; V: TRBV7-2; J: TRBJ2-2; DNA: TGTGCCAGCAGCTTCCGGACAGGGAACACCGGGGAGCTGTTTTTT; CDR3: CASSFRTGNTGELFF
size: -; D: -; V: TRBV2; J: TRBJ2-4; DNA: TGTGCCAGCCAAGACGACAGCCTGTTAGCCAAAAACATTCAGTACTTC; CDR3: CASQDDSLLAKNIQYF
size: -; D: -; V: TRBV28; J: TRBJ2-3; DNA: TGTGCCAGCAGTGCCGCGGAAAGCACAGATACGCAGTATTTT; CDR3: CASSAAESTDTQYF
size: -; D: TRBD2; V: TRBV9; J: TRBJ2-3; DNA: TGTGCCAGCAGCGTAAGCGGGAGAGTAACAGATACGCAGTATTTT; CDR3: CASSVSGRVTDTQYF
size: -; D: -; V: TRBV5-1; J: TRBJ1-5; DNA: TGCGCCAGCAGCTTGGGGGGTGATCAGCCCCAGCATTTT; CDR3: CASSLGGDQPQHF
size: -; D: -; V: TRBV3-1/TRBV3-2; J: TRBJ2-5; DNA: TGTGCCAGCAGCCAAGATCGCAGCGGACAGCGGAGGGAGACCCAGTACTTC; CDR3: CASSQDRSGQRRETQYF